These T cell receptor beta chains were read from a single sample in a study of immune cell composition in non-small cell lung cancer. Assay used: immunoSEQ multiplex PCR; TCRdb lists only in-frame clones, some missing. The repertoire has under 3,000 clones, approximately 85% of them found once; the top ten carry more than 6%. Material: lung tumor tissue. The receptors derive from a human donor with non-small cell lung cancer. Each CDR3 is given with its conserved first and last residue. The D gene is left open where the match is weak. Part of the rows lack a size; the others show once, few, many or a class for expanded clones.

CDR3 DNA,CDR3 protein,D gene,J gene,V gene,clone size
TGTGCCAGCAGTGAAGGATCGGGACTAAGCGAGCAGTACTTC,CASSEGSGLSEQYF,TRBD2,TRBJ2-7,TRBV2,.
TGTGCCAGCAGCTCACCGACTGCCTACAATGAGCAGTTCTTC,CASSSPTAYNEQFF,.,TRBJ2-1,TRBV13,.
TGTGCCAGCAGCTTAGGACTAGCTCACCAGCGGGCAGATACGCAGTATTTT,CASSLGLAHQRADTQYF,TRBD2,TRBJ2-3,TRBV11-2,.
TGTGCCAGCAGCGTCAGGGTAACTAATGAAAAACTGTTTTTT,CASSVRVTNEKLFF,.,TRBJ1-4,TRBV9,.
TGTGCCAGCAGCCACCTGGGAGGGAACTACGAGCAGTACTTC,CASSHLGGNYEQYF,TRBD2,TRBJ2-7,TRBV4-2,.
TGTGCCAGCAGCGCCCGGGACACTGAAGCTTTCTTT,CASSARDTEAFF,.,TRBJ1-1,TRBV9,.
TGTGCCAGCAGCTTGCAGGGGCTACAGACAGATACGCAGTATTTT,CASSLQGLQTDTQYF,.,TRBJ2-3,TRBV5-4,.
TGCAGCGTGGGTCGGACTAGCGGGACCAATGAGCAGTTCTTC,CSVGRTSGTNEQFF,TRBD2,TRBJ2-1,TRBV29-1,.
TGTGCCATCACCCAAGGACAGGGCTGGACCGGGGAGCTGTTTTTT,CAITQGQGWTGELFF,TRBD1,TRBJ2-2,TRBV10-3,.
TGTGCCAGCAGCCAAGGACAGGGGACCTATGGCTACACCTTC,CASSQGQGTYGYTF,TRBD1,TRBJ1-2,TRBV4-2,.
TGTGCCAGCAGCCTCCCGGGACAGGGAAGCAATCAGCCCCAGCATTTT,CASSLPGQGSNQPQHF,TRBD1,TRBJ1-5,TRBV7-6,.
TGCAGCGTTGCGAGGAGCACAGATACGCAGTATTTT,CSVARSTDTQYF,.,TRBJ2-3,TRBV29-1,.
TGTGCCAGCGGTACCCCGGGACAGGGGGCCCTCTCTGGAAACACCATATATTTT,CASGTPGQGALSGNTIYF,TRBD1,TRBJ1-3,TRBV28,.
TGTGCCAGCAGTTTACTTGGACAGGGAGGGGGCTACACCTTC,CASSLLGQGGGYTF,TRBD1,TRBJ1-2,TRBV28,.
TGTGCCAGCAGATCTAACAGGGGACAGCAGTACTTC,CASRSNRGQQYF,TRBD1,TRBJ2-7,TRBV11-2,.
TGTGCCAGCGCAGGGGCGTACGAGCAGTACTTC,CASAGAYEQYF,.,TRBJ2-7,TRBV28,once
TGTGCCAGCAGCTTGGTTCGGACACCGAACACTGAAGCTTTCTTT,CASSLVRTPNTEAFF,.,TRBJ1-1,TRBV5-8,.
TGTGCCAGCAGCAAAGGGGTCGAGTCCTACGAGCAGTACTTC,CASSKGVESYEQYF,.,TRBJ2-7,TRBV9,.
TGTGCCAGCAGTATCCCTCTTTGGTCAGGGAATTTACGGCCCTACGAGCAGTACTTC,CASSIPLWSGNLRPYEQYF,.,TRBJ2-7,TRBV28,.
TGTGCCAGCAGCTTAGCGGGGACAGGGCCGGGGACTGAAGCTTTCTTT,CASSLAGTGPGTEAFF,TRBD1,TRBJ1-1,TRBV13,few
TGTGCCAGCAGCTACCCCCGGGGGACCCAGTACTTC,CASSYPRGTQYF,.,TRBJ2-5,TRBV7-2,.
TGTGCCAGCTCACCAGATGTAGGGGGATACGAGCAGTACTTC,CASSPDVGGYEQYF,.,TRBJ2-7,TRBV18,.
TGTGCCACCCAGGAGGGTAGCGGGACGAACACCGGGGAGCTGTTTTTT,CATQEGSGTNTGELFF,TRBD2,TRBJ2-2,TRBV10-3,.
TGTGCCAGCAGTGAGAGGTGGGACACTGAAGCTTTCTTT,CASSERWDTEAFF,.,TRBJ1-1,TRBV6-1,.
TGCGCCAGCAGGTTGTCGACAGGGACGACAGATACGCAGTATTTT,CASRLSTGTTDTQYF,TRBD1,TRBJ2-3,TRBV5-1,.
TGTGCCACCAGCAGAGAGTGGGGGGGGGTTCAGCCCCAGCATTTT,CATSREWGGVQPQHF,.,TRBJ1-5,TRBV15,.
TGTGCCATCAGACCGGGACAGAGAAACACCATATATTTT,CAIRPGQRNTIYF,TRBD1,TRBJ1-3,TRBV10-3,.
TGTGCCAGCCAAAGTAGCGGGTCCACAGATACGCAGTATTTT,CASQSSGSTDTQYF,TRBD2,TRBJ2-3,TRBV5-5,once
TGCGCCAGCAGCTTTTGGACTAGGTCAAACGCGAACACCGGGGAGCTGTTTTTT,CASSFWTRSNANTGELFF,TRBD2,TRBJ2-2,TRBV5-1,.
TGTGCCTGGGCTACAGGCGAAGCTTTCTTT,CAWATGEAFF,.,TRBJ1-1,TRBV30,.
TGTGCCAGCAGCTTATCCGGACAGCATCAGCCCCAGCATTTT,CASSLSGQHQPQHF,.,TRBJ1-5,TRBV7-9,.
TGTGCCAGCAGTGGGACAGTGATGAACACTGAAGCTTTCTTT,CASSGTVMNTEAFF,TRBD1,TRBJ1-1,TRBV6-5,.
TGTGCTAGTGGTTTGGTCGAGGGGGGGACAGGGGCCTTTGGAGGGGAAAAACTGTTTTTT,CASGLVEGGTGAFGGEKLFF,TRBD1,TRBJ1-4,TRBV12-5,.
TGTGCCAGTAGTACGGGGGGTAGGACCACAGATACGCAGTATTTT,CASSTGGRTTDTQYF,TRBD2,TRBJ2-3,TRBV19,.
TGTGCCAGCAGCTTAGAATATAGTGGTTCACCCCTCCACTTT,CASSLEYSGSPLHF,.,TRBJ1-6,TRBV7-9,.
TGTGCCAGCAGCCAAGATCCCGACAGTGATGAGCAGTTCTTC,CASSQDPDSDEQFF,.,TRBJ2-1,TRBV4-2,.
TGTGCCAGCAGTTTCGGGGGGAACACCGGGGAGCTGTTTTTT,CASSFGGNTGELFF,.,TRBJ2-2,TRBV6-6,.
TGTGCCAGCAGCTTGGGGACAGTTAATCAGCCCCAGCATTTT,CASSLGTVNQPQHF,.,TRBJ1-5,TRBV5-5,.
TGTGCCAGCAGCTACGGCGGGAGTCTGGGCTACGAGCAGTACTTC,CASSYGGSLGYEQYF,TRBD2,TRBJ2-7,TRBV7-2,.
TGTGCCAGCAGCGGGGACAGGAGGGAGACCCAGTACTTC,CASSGDRRETQYF,TRBD1,TRBJ2-5,TRBV6-5,.